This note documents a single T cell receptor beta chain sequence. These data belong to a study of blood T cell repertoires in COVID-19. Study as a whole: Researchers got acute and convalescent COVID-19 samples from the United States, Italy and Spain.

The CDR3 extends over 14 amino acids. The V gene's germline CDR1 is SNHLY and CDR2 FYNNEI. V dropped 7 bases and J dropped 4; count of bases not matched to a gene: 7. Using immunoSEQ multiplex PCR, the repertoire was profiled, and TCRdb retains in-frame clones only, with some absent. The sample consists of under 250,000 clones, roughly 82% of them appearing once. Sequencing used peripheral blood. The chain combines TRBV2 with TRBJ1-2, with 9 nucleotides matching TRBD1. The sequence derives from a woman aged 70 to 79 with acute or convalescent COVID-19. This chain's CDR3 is CASIPTGGSYGYTF. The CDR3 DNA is TGTGCCAGCATACCTACAGGGGGCAGCTATGGCTACACCTTC.